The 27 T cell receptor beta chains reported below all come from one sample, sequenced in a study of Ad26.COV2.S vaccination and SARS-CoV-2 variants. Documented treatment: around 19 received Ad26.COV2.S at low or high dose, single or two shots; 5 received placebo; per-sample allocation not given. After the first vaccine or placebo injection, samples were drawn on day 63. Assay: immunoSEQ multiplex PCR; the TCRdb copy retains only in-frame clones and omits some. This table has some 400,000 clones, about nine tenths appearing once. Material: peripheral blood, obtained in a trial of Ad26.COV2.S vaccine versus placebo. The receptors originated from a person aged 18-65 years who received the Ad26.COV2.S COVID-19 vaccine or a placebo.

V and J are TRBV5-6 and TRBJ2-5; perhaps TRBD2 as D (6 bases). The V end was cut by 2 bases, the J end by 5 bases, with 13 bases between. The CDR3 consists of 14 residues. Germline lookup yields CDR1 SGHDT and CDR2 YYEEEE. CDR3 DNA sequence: TGTGCCAGCAGCTTAGGAGGGCTCGGTGAGACCCAGTACTTC. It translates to CASSLGGLGETQYF.

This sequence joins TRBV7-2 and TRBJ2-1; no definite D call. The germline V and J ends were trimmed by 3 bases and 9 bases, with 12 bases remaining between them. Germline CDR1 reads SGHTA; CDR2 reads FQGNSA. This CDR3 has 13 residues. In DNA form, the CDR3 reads TGTGCCAGCAGCTTTAGACTGGACGGTGAGCAGTTCTTC. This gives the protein CASSFRLDGEQFF.

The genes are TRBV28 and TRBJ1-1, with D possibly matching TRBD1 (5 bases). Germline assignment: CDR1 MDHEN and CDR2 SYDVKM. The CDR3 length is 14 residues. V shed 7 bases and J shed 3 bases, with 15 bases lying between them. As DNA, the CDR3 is TGTGCCAGCATTGGGGGGGGTGAAGACACTGAAGCTTTCTTT. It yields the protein CASIGGGEDTEAFF.

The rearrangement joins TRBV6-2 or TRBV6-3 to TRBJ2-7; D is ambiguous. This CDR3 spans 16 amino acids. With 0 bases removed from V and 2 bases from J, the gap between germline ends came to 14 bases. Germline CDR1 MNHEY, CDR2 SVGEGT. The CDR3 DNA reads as TGTGCCAGCAGTTACTCGAAGGGCCGGCAAACCTACGAGCAGTACTTC. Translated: CASSYSKGRQTYEQYF.

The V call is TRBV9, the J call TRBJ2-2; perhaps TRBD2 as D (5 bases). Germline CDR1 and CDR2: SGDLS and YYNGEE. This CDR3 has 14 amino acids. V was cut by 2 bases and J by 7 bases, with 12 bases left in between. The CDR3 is CASSVSIAGGELFF. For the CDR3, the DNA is TGTGCCAGCAGCGTTTCTATTGCGGGCGGGGAGCTGTTTTTT.

The CDR3 loop is CASSLGQNQPQHF. The CDR3 nucleotides are TGTGCCAGCAGTTTAGGACAGAATCAGCCCCAGCATTTT. The V call is TRBV28, the J call TRBJ1-5; D is possibly TRBD1 (6 bases). V was trimmed by 2 bases and J by 4 bases, leaving 6 bases between them. The CDR3 runs 13 residues. CDR1 is MDHEN and CDR2 is SYDVKM in the germline V gene.

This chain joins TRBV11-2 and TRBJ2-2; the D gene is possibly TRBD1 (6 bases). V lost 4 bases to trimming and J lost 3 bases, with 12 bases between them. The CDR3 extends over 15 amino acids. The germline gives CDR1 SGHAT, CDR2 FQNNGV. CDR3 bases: TGTGCCAGCAGCTCCTGGGACAAATACACCGGGGAGCTGTTTTTT. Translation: CASSSWDKYTGELFF.

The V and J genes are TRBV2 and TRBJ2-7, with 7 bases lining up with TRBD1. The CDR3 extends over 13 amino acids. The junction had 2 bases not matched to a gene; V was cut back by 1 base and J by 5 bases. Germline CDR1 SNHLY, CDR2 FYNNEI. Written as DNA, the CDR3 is TGTGCCAGCAGTGAAGACAGGGGCCACGAGCAGTACTTC. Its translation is CASSEDRGHEQYF. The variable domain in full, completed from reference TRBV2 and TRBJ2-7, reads EPEVTQTPSHQVTQMGQEVILRCVPISNHLYFYWYRQILGQKVEFLVSFYNNEISEKSEIFDDQFSVERPDGSNFTLKIRSTKLEDSAMYFCASSEDRGHEQYFGPGTRLTVT.

The CDR3 spells CASSLVVRSSNEQFF. The CDR3 nucleotides are TGTGCCAGCAGCTTGGTGGTGCGGAGCTCCAATGAGCAGTTCTTC. The chain is built from TRBV5-8 and TRBJ2-1, with D unresolved. CDR3 length equals 15 residues. Germline V lookup: CDR1 SGHTS, CDR2 YDEGEE. V was trimmed by 0 bases and J by 6 bases, leaving 13 bases between them.

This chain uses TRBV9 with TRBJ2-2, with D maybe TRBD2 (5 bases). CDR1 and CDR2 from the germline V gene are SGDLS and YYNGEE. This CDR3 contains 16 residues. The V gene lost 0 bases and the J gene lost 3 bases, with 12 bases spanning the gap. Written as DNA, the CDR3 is TGTGCCAGCAGCGTAGAGTTGGGCGGGTACACCGGGGAGCTGTTTTTT. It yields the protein CASSVELGGYTGELFF.

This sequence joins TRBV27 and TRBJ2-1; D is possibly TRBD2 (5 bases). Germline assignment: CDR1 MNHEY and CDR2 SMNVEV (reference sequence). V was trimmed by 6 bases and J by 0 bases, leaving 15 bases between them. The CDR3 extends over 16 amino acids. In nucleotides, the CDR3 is TGTGCCAGCAGACCCCCGGAGGCCCGCTCCTACAATGAGCAGTTCTTC. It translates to CASRPPEARSYNEQFF.

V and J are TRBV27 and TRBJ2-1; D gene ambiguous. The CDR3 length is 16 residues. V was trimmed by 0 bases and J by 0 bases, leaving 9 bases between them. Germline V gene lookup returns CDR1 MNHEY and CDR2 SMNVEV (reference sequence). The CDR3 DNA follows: TGTGCCAGCAGTTTATCGAAGCTAAGCTCCTACAATGAGCAGTTCTTC. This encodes CASSLSKLSSYNEQFF.

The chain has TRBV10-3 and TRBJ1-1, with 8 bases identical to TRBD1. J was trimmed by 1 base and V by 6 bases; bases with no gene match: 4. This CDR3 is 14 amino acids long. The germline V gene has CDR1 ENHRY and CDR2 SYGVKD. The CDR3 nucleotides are TGTGCCATCAGCCTGGACAGGGCGAACACTGAAGCTTTCTTT. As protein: CAISLDRANTEAFF.

The CDR3 reads CASTEAGQGGTDTQYF. CDR3 coding DNA: TGTGCCAGCACCGAAGCGGGACAGGGTGGCACAGATACGCAGTATTTT. V and J are TRBV2 and TRBJ2-3; 9 nucleotides align to TRBD1. The CDR3 totals 16 residues. CDR1 and CDR2 (germline): SNHLY, FYNNEI. V shed 7 bases and J 1 base; nucleotides not matched to a gene: 9.

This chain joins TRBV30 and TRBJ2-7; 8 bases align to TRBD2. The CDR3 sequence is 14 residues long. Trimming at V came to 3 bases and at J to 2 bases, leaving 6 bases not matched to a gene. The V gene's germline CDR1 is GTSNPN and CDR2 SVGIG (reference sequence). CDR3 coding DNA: TGTGCCTGGAGGGAAGCGGGAGCCACCTACGAGCAGTACTTC. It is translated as CAWREAGATYEQYF.

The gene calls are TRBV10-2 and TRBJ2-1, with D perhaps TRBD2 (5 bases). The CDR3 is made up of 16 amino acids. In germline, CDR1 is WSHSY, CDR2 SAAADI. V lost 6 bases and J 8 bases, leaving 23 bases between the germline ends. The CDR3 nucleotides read TGCGCCAGCAGCCCCTTTATTGGGGAGAATCGCTATGAGCAGTTCTTC. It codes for CASSPFIGENRYEQFF.

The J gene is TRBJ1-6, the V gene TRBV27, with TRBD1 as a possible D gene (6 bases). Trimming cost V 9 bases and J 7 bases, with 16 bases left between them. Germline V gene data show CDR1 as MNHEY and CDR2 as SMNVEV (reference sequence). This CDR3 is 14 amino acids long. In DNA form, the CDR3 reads TGTGCCAGTTGCAGGGGCCTGGGGAATTCACCCCTCCACTTT. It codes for CASCRGLGNSPLHF.

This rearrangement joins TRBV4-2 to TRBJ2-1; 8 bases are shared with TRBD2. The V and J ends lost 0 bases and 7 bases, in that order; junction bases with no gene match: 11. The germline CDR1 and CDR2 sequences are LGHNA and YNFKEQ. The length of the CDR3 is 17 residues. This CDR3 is CASSQDRFSGSGNEQFF. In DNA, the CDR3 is TGTGCCAGCAGCCAAGATCGTTTCAGCGGGAGTGGGAATGAGCAGTTCTTC.

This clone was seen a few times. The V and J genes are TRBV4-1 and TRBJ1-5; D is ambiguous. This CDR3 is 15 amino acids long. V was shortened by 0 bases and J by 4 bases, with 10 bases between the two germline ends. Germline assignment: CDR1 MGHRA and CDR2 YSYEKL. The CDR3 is CASSQEMVLNQPQHF. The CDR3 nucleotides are TGCGCCAGCAGCCAAGAGATGGTGCTAAATCAGCCCCAGCATTTT.

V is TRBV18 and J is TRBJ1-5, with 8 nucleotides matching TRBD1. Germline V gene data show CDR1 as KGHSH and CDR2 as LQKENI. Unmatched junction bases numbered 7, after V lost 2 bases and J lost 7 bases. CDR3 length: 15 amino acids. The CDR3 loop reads CASSPEQGAKQPQHF. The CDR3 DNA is TGTGCCAGCTCACCAGAGCAGGGGGCGAAGCAGCCCCAGCATTTT.

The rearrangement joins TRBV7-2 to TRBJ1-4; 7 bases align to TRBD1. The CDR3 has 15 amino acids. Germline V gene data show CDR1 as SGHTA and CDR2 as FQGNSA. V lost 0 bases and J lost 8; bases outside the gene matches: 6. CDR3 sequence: CASSLAGRGGEKLFF. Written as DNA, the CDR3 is TGTGCCAGCAGCTTAGCTGGCAGGGGGGGGGAAAAACTGTTTTTT.

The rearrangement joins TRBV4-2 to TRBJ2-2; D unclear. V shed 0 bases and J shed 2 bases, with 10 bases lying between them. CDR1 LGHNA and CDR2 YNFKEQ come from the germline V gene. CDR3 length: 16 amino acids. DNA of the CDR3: TGTGCCAGCAGCCAAGATAGATGGACCAACACCGGGGAGCTGTTTTTT. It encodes CASSQDRWTNTGELFF.

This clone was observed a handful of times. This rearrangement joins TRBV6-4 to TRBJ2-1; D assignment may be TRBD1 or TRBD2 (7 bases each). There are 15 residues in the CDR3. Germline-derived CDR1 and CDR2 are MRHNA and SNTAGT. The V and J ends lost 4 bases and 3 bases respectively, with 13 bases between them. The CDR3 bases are TGTGCCAGCAGTGCCACAGGGGAGGGCTACAATGAGCAGTTCTTC. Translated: CASSATGEGYNEQFF.

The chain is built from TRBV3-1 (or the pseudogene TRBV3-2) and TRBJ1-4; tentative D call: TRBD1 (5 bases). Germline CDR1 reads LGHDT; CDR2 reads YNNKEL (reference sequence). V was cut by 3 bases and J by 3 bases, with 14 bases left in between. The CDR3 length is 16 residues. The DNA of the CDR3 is TGTGCCAGCAGCCACATAAAGTCGGGGGCTAATGAAAAACTGTTTTTT. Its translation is CASSHIKSGANEKLFF.

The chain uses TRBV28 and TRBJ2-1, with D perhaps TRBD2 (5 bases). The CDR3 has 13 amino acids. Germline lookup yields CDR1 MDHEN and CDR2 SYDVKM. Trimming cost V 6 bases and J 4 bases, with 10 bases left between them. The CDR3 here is CASRKGGYNEQFF. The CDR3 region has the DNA TGTGCCAGCAGGAAAGGAGGTTACAATGAGCAGTTCTTC.

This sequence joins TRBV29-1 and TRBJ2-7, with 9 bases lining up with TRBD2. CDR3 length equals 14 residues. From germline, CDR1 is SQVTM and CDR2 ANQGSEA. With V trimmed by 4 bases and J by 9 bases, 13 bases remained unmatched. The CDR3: CSVAGLAPNVGQYF. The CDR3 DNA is TGCAGCGTTGCCGGACTAGCGCCTAATGTGGGGCAGTACTTC.

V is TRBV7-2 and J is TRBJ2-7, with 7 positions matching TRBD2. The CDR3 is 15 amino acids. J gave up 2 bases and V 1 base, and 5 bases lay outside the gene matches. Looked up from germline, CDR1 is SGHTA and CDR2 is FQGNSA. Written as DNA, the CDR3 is TGTGCCAGCAGCTTAGTCGGGAGCGGGGCCTACGAGCAGTACTTC. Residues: CASSLVGSGAYEQYF. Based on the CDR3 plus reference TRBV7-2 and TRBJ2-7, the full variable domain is GAGVSQSPSNKVTEKGKDVELRCDPISGHTALYWYRQSLGQGLEFLIYFQGNSAPDKSGLPSDRFSAERTGGSVSTLTIQRTQQEDSAVYLCASSLVGSGAYEQYFGPGTRLTVT.